This T cell receptor beta chain stems from a study of T cell responses to AZD1222 COVID-19 vaccine. Study in general: Some second doses came at about 4 weeks and others at about 12 weeks; these were pooled.

Per germline, CDR1 MDHEN and CDR2 SYDVKM. This CDR3 region has 14 residues. Between the trimmed V and J ends, which lost 3 bases and 7 bases, there was a span of 15 bases. Study findings and constraints: Spike-specific TCR breadth and depth grew following two AZD1222 doses. Reportedly, nearly half the spike-specific TCRs target unmutated variant regions.

Using immunoSEQ multiplex PCR, the repertoire was profiled, and TCRdb retains in-frame clones only, with some absent. The sample consists of roughly 76,000 clones, over 75% of them appearing once. In the case of this clone: What it binds is not known.

The genes are TRBV28 and TRBJ1-2; D possibly corresponds to TRBD1 (5 bases). The TCR originated in an adult in good health. Specimen: peripheral blood, collected on day 0 of AZD1222 vaccination. CDR3: CASSFSRGAVGYTF. CDR3 DNA: TGTGCCAGCAGTTTTAGTCGAGGGGCGGTTGGCTACACCTTC.